The present TCR beta chain was sequenced within a study of Graves' ophthalmopathy and Graves' hyperthyroidism. Turning to the study itself: The authors defined stable hyperthyroidism as no ophthalmopathy within 18 months of follow-up.

Patients in the hyperthyroidism group, adults aged 18 to 65, were newly diagnosed, under 2 months' duration. In this cohort, patients with other autoimmune diseases, uncontrolled infections, pregnancy or lactation were excluded. This clonotype was detected only a few times. What it binds is unknown. The authors amplified TCR beta CDR3 regions, and they did so from RNA transcripts for repertoire sequencing. HTBI primers primed a first-round RT-PCR, and a second-round multiplex PCR followed. TCRdb reprocessed the multiplex PCR reads via MiXCR and lists one record per CDR3 protein. The table shows around 590,000 distinct CDR3 sequences, with under 45% occurring only once. Findings of the study overall: The majority of expanded thyroid clonotypes above 0.001 frequency also occurred in blood.

CDR3 size: 13 residues. V gave up 10 bases and J gave up 0 bases, with 12 bases separating them. The germline gives CDR1 LGHDT, CDR2 YNNKEL (reference sequence). The sequenced material came from peripheral blood or thyroid tissue (not recorded which). The V gene is TRBV3-1, the J gene TRBJ1-1; weak D call: TRBD1 (5 bases). This receptor was taken from an adult man with Graves' hyperthyroidism. The CDR3 region has the DNA TGTGCCACCAAAGGACACTTGAACACTGAAGCTTTCTTT. Translation gives CATKGHLNTEAFF.